The 11 T cell receptor beta chains below come from one sample, sequenced in a study of T cell changes during pregnancy in multiple sclerosis. Only in-frame clones appear in the TCRdb table, and some are missing; sequencing was by immunoSEQ multiplex PCR. The sample holds around 92,000 clones, about 94% seen once. This specimen consisted of peripheral blood, obtained in the third trimester of pregnancy. The receptor source for this set is a female donor with multiple sclerosis, enrolled in a pregnancy study.

The CDR3 protein is CASSEQGTGELFF. The CDR3, as DNA: TGTGCCAGCAGTGAGCAGGGTACCGGGGAGCTGTTTTTT. The chain has TRBV2 and TRBJ2-2; D is perhaps TRBD1 (5 bases). This CDR3 contains 13 residues. Between the trimmed V and J ends, which lost 3 bases and 5 bases, there was a span of 7 bases. Germline-derived CDR1 and CDR2 are SNHLY and FYNNEI.

The V gene is TRBV30, the J gene TRBJ1-6; a possible D gene is TRBD1 (5 bases). Germline V gives CDR1 GTSNPN, CDR2 SVGIG (reference sequence). V was clipped by 5 bases and J by 10 bases, with 18 bases between them. CDR3 size: 14 residues. The CDR3 is CAWLKGDSWSPLHF. The CDR3 bases are TGTGCCTGGTTAAAAGGGGATTCGTGGTCACCCCTCCACTTT.

This chain links TRBV7-6 with TRBJ2-7; D is uncertain. The V and J ends lost 5 bases and 7 bases respectively, with 21 bases between them. Germline lookup yields CDR1 SGHVS and CDR2 FNYEAQ. This CDR3 is 15 amino acids long. CDR3 DNA sequence: TGTGCCAGCAGCCCTCGACATCTTTGGGCCCGGGAGCAGTACTTC. Its protein product is CASSPRHLWAREQYF.

The genes are TRBV27 and TRBJ2-7; 8 nucleotides match TRBD1. Trimming at V came to 5 bases and at J to 2 bases, leaving 8 bases not matched to a gene. The germline gives CDR1 MNHEY, CDR2 SMNVEV (reference sequence). The CDR3 contains 15 residues. Here the CDR3 reads CASSPRDRLTYEQYF. The CDR3 bases are TGTGCCAGCAGTCCCCGGGACAGGCTAACCTACGAGCAGTACTTC.

The CDR3: CASSGGWEEGETQYF. DNA for the CDR3: TGTGCCAGCAGCGGCGGATGGGAGGAGGGAGAGACCCAGTACTTC. V and J are TRBV11-3 and TRBJ2-5; a possible D gene is TRBD2 (6 bases). CDR3 size: 15 residues. Trimming took 5 bases from V and 4 from J, leaving 17 bases between them. The germline V gene encodes CDR1 SGHNT and CDR2 YENEEA.

This sequence joins TRBV28 and TRBJ1-1, with D possibly matching TRBD1 (5 bases). V was trimmed by 3 bases and J by 4 bases, leaving 6 bases between them. CDR3 length: 12 residues. CDR1 is MDHEN, CDR2 SYDVKM, per germline. CDR3 sequence (DNA): TGTGCCAGCAGTTTCAGGGCCACTGAAGCTTTCTTT. Translating it yields CASSFRATEAFF.

The chain recombines TRBV25-1 with TRBJ2-1; TRBD2 aligns across 13 bases. V was clipped by 4 bases and J by 6 bases; unmatched bases: 12. This CDR3 is 18 amino acids long. The germline gives CDR1 MGHDK, CDR2 SYGVNS. The CDR3 loop is CASSGGTSGTLVVNEQFF. In nucleotides, the CDR3 is TGTGCCAGCAGTGGGGGGACTAGCGGGACCCTCGTGGTCAATGAGCAGTTCTTC.

The V and J genes are TRBV19 and TRBJ2-7, with D possibly being TRBD1 (6 bases). V lost 6 bases and J 3 bases, leaving 15 bases between the germline ends. Germline V gene data show CDR1 as LNHDA and CDR2 as SQIVND (reference sequence). The CDR3 contains 14 residues. CDR3 in amino acids: CASSTGTDYYEQYF. For the CDR3, the DNA is TGTGCCAGTAGCACAGGGACCGACTACTACGAGCAGTACTTC.

This clone was counted once. The rearrangement joins TRBV28 to TRBJ2-3, with a tentative D call TRBD2 (6 bases). The CDR3 is 18 residues long. The germline CDR1 and CDR2 sequences are MDHEN and SYDVKM. V lost 5 bases and J 0 bases, leaving 21 bases between the germline ends. DNA of the CDR3: TGTGCCAGCAGTCCACTTGGCGGGGCAAATCCTAGCACAGATACGCAGTATTTT. Translation: CASSPLGGANPSTDTQYF.

Written as DNA, the CDR3 is TGTGCCAGCAGCTTGGGGAACAGCCTCACAGATACGCAGTATTTT. It yields the protein CASSLGNSLTDTQYF. This rearrangement joins TRBV5-6 to TRBJ2-3; D uncertain. The CDR3 is 15 residues long. CDR1 SGHDT and CDR2 YYEEEE come from the germline V gene. V lost 0 bases, J lost 2 bases, and 10 bases lay in between.

The V and J genes are TRBV30 and TRBJ2-7; D gene uncertain. The germline gives CDR1 GTSNPN, CDR2 SVGIG (reference sequence). The ends were cut back, 5 bases at V and 5 bases at J, with 22 bases in the middle. The CDR3 totals 15 residues. CDR3 sequence (DNA): TGTGCCTGGCAGAACACCGCAGGCAGACGTCACGAGCAGTACTTC. Amino acids: CAWQNTAGRRHEQYF.